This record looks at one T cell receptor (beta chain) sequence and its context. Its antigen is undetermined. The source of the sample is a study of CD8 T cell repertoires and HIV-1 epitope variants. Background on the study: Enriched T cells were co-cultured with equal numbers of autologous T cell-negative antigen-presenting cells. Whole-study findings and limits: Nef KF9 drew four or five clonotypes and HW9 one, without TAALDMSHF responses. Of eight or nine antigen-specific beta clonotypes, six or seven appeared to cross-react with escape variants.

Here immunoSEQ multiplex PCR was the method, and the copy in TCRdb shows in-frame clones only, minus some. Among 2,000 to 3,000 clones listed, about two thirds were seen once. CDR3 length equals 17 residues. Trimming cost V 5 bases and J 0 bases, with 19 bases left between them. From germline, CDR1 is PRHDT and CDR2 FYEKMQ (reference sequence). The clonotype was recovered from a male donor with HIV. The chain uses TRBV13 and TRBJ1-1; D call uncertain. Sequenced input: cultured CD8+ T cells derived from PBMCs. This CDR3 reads CASSQTGGSGMNTEAFF. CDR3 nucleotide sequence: TGTGCCAGCAGCCAAACCGGAGGGTCTGGCATGAACACTGAAGCTTTCTTT.